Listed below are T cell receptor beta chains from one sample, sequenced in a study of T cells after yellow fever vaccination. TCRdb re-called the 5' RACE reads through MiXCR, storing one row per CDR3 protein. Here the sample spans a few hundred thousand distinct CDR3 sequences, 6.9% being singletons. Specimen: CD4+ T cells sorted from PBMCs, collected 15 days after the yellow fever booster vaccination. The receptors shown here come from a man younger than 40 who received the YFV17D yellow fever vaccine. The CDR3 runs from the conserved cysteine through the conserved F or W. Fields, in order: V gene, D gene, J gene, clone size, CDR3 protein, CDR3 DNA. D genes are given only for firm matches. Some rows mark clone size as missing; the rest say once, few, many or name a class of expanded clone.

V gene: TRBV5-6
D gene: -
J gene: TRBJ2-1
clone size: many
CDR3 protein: CASSSTRRNRNEQFF
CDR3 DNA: TGTGCCAGCAGCTCGACCAGGAGAAACCGCAATGAGCAGTTCTTC

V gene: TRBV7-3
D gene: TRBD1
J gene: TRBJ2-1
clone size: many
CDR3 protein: CASSPPGQGLGEQFF
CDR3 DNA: TGTGCCAGCAGCCCTCCGGGACAGGGGTTAGGGGAGCAGTTCTTC

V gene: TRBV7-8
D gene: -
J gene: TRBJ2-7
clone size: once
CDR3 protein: CASSFTVDEQYF
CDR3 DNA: TGTGCCAGCAGCTTCACTGTGGACGAGCAGTACTTC

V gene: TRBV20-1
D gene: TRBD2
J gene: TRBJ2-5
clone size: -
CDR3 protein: CSARARGARETQYF
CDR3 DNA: TGCAGTGCTAGAGCGCGGGGGGCCCGGGAGACCCAGTACTTC

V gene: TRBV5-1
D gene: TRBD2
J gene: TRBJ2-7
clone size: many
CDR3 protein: CASSLGASGSYSYEQYF
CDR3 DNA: TGCGCCAGCAGCTTGGGGGCTAGCGGGAGTTACTCCTACGAGCAGTACTTC

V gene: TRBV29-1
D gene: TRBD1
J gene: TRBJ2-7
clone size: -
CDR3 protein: CSVGRGQGGFEQYF
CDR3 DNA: TGCAGCGTTGGAAGGGGACAGGGGGGTTTCGAGCAGTACTTC

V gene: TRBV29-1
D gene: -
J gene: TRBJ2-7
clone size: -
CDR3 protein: CSVVDFPTSYEQYF
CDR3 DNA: TGCAGCGTTGTAGACTTCCCTACCTCCTACGAGCAGTACTTC

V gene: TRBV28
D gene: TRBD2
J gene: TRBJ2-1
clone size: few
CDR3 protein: CASTNSGSTNEQFF
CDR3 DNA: TGTGCCAGCACCAATAGCGGGAGTACCAATGAGCAGTTCTTC

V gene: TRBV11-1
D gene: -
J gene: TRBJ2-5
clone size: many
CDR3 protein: CASSLVRETQYF
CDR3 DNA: TGTGCCAGCAGCTTAGTTCGGGAGACCCAGTACTTC

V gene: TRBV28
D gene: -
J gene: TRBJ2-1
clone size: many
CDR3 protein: CASSPPGLLGEQFF
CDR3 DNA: TGTGCCAGCAGTCCGCCGGGACTCTTGGGTGAGCAGTTCTTC

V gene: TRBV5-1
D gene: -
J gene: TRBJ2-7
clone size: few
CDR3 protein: CASSATTRTYEQYF
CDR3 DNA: TGCGCCAGCAGCGCTACGACCCGCACCTACGAGCAGTACTTC

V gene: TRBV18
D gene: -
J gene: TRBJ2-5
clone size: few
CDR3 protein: CASSPPWSTGGETQYF
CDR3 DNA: TGTGCCAGCTCACCACCGTGGTCTACAGGTGGAGAGACCCAGTACTTC

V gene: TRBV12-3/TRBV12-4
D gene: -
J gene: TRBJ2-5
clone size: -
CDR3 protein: CASTGLKPQETQYF
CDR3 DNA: TGTGCCAGCACAGGGCTCAAACCGCAAGAGACCCAGTACTTC

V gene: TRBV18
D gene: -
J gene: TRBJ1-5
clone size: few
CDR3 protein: CASSPRGGSSSNQPQHF
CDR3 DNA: TGTGCCAGCTCCCCTAGGGGGGGCAGCTCTAGCAATCAGCCCCAGCATTTT

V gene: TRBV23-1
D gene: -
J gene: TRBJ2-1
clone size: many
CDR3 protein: CASSQRTRLVKFF
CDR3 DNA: TGCGCCAGCAGTCAACGAACTCGACTAGTTAAGTTCTTC

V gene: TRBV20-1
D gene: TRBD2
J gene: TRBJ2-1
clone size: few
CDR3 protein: CSAKATSEQFF
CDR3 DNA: TGCAGTGCTAAGGCGACTAGCGAGCAGTTCTTC

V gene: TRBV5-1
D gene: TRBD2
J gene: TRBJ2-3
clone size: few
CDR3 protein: CASSSLLAGGADGTDTQYF
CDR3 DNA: TGCGCCAGCAGCTCCCTCCTAGCGGGAGGAGCGGACGGCACAGATACGCAGTATTTT

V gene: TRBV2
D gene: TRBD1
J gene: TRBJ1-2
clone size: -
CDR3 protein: CARSNTGQGVEGYTF
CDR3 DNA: TGTGCCAGGAGCAATACGGGACAGGGGGTGGAAGGCTACACCTTC

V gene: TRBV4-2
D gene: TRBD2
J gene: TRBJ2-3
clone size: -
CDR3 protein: CASSPSGGTSTDTQYF
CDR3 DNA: TGTGCCAGCAGCCCCTCGGGAGGTACTAGCACAGATACGCAGTATTTT

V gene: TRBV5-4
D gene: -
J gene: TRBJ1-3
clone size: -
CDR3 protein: CASSLVADSGNTIYF
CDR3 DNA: TGTGCCAGCAGCTTGGTGGCAGACTCTGGAAACACCATATATTTT

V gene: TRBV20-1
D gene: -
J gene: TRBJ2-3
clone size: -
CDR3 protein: CSATYPTRGTDTQYF
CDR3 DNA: TGCAGTGCTACTTACCCCACCCGGGGCACAGATACGCAGTATTTT